The sequence of this TCR beta chain was determined in a study of shared T cell receptors in the human thymus. There are 14 residues in the CDR3. Only in-frame clones appear in the TCRdb table, and some are missing; sequencing was by immunoSEQ multiplex PCR. The sample has around 65,000 clones, about 96% seen once; the top ten hold roughly 0.033%. The chain is built from TRBV21-1 and TRBJ2-5. TRBV21-1 is shown as a pseudogene. The TCR originated in a human donor. Sequencing input: thymocytes. CDR3 residues: CASSKGAAREAQYF. In DNA, the CDR3 is TGTGCCAGCAGCAAAGGGGCAGCCCGAGAGGCCCAGTACTTC.